This TCR beta chain was recorded in a study of cytomegalovirus exposure and HLA in healthy donors. Across the whole study: Earlier, 180 million or so T cells were analyzed, and some 120 million unique TCR beta sequences were found among them.

The PCR ran on 60 Vbeta and 13 Jbeta primers. Using immunoSEQ multiplex PCR, the repertoire was profiled, and TCRdb retains in-frame clones only, with some absent. The data show approximately 210,000 clones, about 81% seen once. This clone was seen a handful of times. V was cut by 4 bases and J by 4 bases, with 11 bases left in between. The CDR3 length is 14 residues. Germline V CDR1 and CDR2: KGHSY, FQNENV. The chain couples TRBV16 to TRBJ1-5, with D possibly being TRBD1 (5 bases). The sequence came from a man aged 18 to 35 in good health and CMV-seronegative. The sequenced material came from PBMCs. The CDR3 loop is CASSPGRGNQPQHF. In DNA, the CDR3 is TGTGCCAGCAGCCCGGGGAGGGGAAATCAGCCCCAGCATTTT.